A selection of T cell receptor beta chains follows, all from one sample in a study of cytomegalovirus exposure and HLA in healthy donors. The repertoire was sequenced with immunoSEQ multiplex PCR; TCRdb's copy has only in-frame clones and lacks some. The sample lists some 200,000 clones, 62% occurring once. The source material was PBMCs. The receptors shown here come from a man aged 35 to 55 in good health and CMV-seronegative. Each CDR3 is given with its conserved first and last residue. The order of the fields is clone size, V gene, J gene, CDR3 protein. Expanded clones are given a class, and other clones once, few, many or no size at all.

clone size: .
V gene: TRBV19
J gene: TRBJ2-7
CDR3 protein: CASSINRGRHEQYF

clone size: few
V gene: TRBV4-1
J gene: TRBJ1-4
CDR3 protein: CASSQDPRVGEKLFF

clone size: .
V gene: TRBV5-1
J gene: TRBJ2-1
CDR3 protein: CASSPHSDEQFF

clone size: .
V gene: TRBV7-9
J gene: TRBJ2-3
CDR3 protein: CASSLGDRGIADTQYF

clone size: .
V gene: TRBV9
J gene: TRBJ1-4
CDR3 protein: CASSEGARDEKLFF

clone size: .
V gene: TRBV14
J gene: TRBJ1-5
CDR3 protein: CASSQGGGFANQPQHF

clone size: .
V gene: TRBV7-2
J gene: TRBJ2-5
CDR3 protein: CASSPRTGYQETQYF

clone size: once
V gene: TRBV5-1
J gene: TRBJ2-3
CDR3 protein: CASSWREGDTQYF

clone size: .
V gene: TRBV6-6
J gene: TRBJ2-5
CDR3 protein: CASSQNRVSGGETQYF

clone size: .
V gene: TRBV6-5
J gene: TRBJ1-5
CDR3 protein: CASSYSARGEDQPQHF

clone size: .
V gene: TRBV2
J gene: TRBJ1-5
CDR3 protein: CASSEAPGDSNQPQHF

clone size: .
V gene: TRBV29-1
J gene: TRBJ1-1
CDR3 protein: CSIHETEAFF

clone size: .
V gene: TRBV5-6
J gene: TRBJ2-7
CDR3 protein: CASSSGVNEQYF

clone size: .
V gene: TRBV7-2
J gene: TRBJ2-1
CDR3 protein: CASSLQPPGQGSEQFF

clone size: .
V gene: TRBV2
J gene: TRBJ1-4
CDR3 protein: CASSRRQGTNEKLFF

clone size: .
V gene: TRBV6-4
J gene: TRBJ2-3
CDR3 protein: CASSDRGDFTDTQYF

clone size: .
V gene: TRBV19
J gene: TRBJ1-5
CDR3 protein: CASSLRQGSQPQHF

clone size: .
V gene: TRBV29-1
J gene: TRBJ1-5
CDR3 protein: CSVGDSNQPQHF

clone size: .
V gene: TRBV7-2
J gene: TRBJ1-2
CDR3 protein: CASSLNSYNYGYTF

clone size: .
V gene: TRBV6-5
J gene: TRBJ2-2
CDR3 protein: CASRWDSWNTGELFF